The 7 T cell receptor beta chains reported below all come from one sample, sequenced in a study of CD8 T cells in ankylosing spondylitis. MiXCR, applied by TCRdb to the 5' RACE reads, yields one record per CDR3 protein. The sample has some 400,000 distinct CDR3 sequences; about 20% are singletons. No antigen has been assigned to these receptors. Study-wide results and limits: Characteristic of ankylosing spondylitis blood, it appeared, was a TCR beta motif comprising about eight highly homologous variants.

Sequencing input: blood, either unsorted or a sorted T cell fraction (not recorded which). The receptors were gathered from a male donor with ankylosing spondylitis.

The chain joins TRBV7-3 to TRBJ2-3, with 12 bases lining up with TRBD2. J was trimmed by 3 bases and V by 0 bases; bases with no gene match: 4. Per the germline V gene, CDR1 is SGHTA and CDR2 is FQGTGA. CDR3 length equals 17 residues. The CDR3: CASSLTPLAGGTDTQYF. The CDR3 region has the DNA TGTGCCAGCAGCTTAACCCCCCTAGCGGGAGGGACAGATACGCAGTATTTT.

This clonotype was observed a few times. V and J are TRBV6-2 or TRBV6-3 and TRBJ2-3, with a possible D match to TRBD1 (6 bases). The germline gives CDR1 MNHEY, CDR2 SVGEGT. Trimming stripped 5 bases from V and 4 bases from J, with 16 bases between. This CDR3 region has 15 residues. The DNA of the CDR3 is TGTGCCAGCAGTAGAACCTTACAGGGTGCAGATACGCAGTATTTT. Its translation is CASSRTLQGADTQYF.

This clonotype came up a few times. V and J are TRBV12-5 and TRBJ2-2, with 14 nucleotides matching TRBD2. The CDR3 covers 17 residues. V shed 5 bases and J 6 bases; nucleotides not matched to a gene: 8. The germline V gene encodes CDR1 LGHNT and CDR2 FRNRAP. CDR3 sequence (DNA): TGTGCTAGTGGTACAGGACTAGCGGGAGGAGGACCCGGGGAGCTGTTTTTT. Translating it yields CASGTGLAGGGPGELFF.

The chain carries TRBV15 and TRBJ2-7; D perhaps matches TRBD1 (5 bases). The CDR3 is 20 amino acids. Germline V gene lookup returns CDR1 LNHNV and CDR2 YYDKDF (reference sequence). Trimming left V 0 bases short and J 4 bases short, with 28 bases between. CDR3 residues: CATSRDLPPLEWGAAYEQYF. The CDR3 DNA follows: TGTGCCACCAGCAGAGATCTCCCCCCCTTAGAATGGGGCGCAGCATACGAGCAGTACTTC.

The CDR3 here is CASSPTQTFYNEQFF. DNA for the CDR3: TGTGCCAGCTCACCAACACAGACATTCTACAATGAGCAGTTCTTC. The rearrangement links TRBV18 to TRBJ2-1; D not resolved. Germline CDR1 and CDR2: KGHSH and LQKENI. This CDR3 is built from 15 residues. V shed 2 bases and J shed 3 bases, with 11 bases lying between them.

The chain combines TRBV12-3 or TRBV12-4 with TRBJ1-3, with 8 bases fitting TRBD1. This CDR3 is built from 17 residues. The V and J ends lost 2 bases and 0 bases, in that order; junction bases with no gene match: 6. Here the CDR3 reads CASSLTGGYGSGNTIYF. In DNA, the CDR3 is TGTGCCAGCAGTTTAACAGGGGGGTATGGCTCTGGAAACACCATATATTTT.

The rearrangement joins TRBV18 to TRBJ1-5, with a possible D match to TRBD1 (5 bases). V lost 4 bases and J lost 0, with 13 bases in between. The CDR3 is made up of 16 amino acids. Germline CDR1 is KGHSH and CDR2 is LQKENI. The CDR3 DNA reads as TGTGCCAGCTCACAAGGGGAGAGGAATAGCAATCAGCCCCAGCATTTT. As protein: CASSQGERNSNQPQHF.